This TCR beta chain comes out of a study of T cells in Graves' hyperthyroidism and ophthalmopathy. V gave up 7 bases and J gave up 3 bases; unmatched junction bases: 6. The CDR3 runs 14 residues. Germline V gene data show CDR1 as SGHTA and CDR2 as FQGNSA. Amplified TCR beta CDR3 regions derived from RNA transcripts. Initially, a first-round RT-PCR of the TCR CDR3 employed the HTBI primer set. TCRdb used MiXCR to reprocess the multiplex PCR reads, holding one entry per CDR3 protein. The sample records some 690,000 distinct CDR3 sequences, approximately 15% being singletons. Material for sequencing was blood. The TCR was taken from a man aged 50-60 years with Graves' hyperthyroidism. V usage is TRBV7-2 and J usage is TRBJ2-5, with TRBD2 identical over 9 bases. CDR3 protein: CASTRRGGKETQYF. The CDR3 region has the DNA TGTGCCAGCACCCGGCGGGGGGGCAAAGAGACCCAGTACTTC. The full variable domain, rest sourced from reference TRBV7-2 and TRBJ2-5, is GAGVSQSPSNKVTEKGKDVELRCDPISGHTALYWYRQSLGQGLEFLIYFQGNSAPDKSGLPSDRFSAERTGGSVSTLTIQRTQQEDSAVYLCASTRRGGKETQYFGPGTRLLVL.